Below are 2 T cell receptor beta chains sequenced from a single sample in a study of shared clonotypes between healthy human individuals. Naive CD8 cells were CD45RO-negative, positively selected for CCR7, excluding terminally differentiated effector memory CD45RA+ cells. The repertoire was sequenced with immunoSEQ multiplex PCR; TCRdb's copy has only in-frame clones and lacks some. Among about 2,100,000 clones listed, approximately 94% were seen once. The sample was naive CD8+ T cells from PBMCs. These receptors all stem from a man aged 18 to 29 in good health. Some clones in this sample may be carry-over from other donors' samples.

The V gene is TRBV7-2, the J gene TRBJ2-1, with D tentatively TRBD1 (6 bases). With 0 bases removed from V and 4 bases from J, the gap between germline ends came to 13 bases. Germline assignment: CDR1 SGHTA and CDR2 FQGNSA. This CDR3 contains 16 residues. DNA of the CDR3: TGTGCCAGCAGCTTAGCTTGGGGACAAACTTACAATGAGCAGTTCTTC. Residues: CASSLAWGQTYNEQFF.

The genes are TRBV6-1 and TRBJ2-5, with D possibly matching TRBD2 (6 bases). The CDR3 spans 18 residues. Trimming removed 3 bases at V and 4 bases at J, with 24 bases between. Looked up from germline, CDR1 is MNHNS and CDR2 is SASEGT. In nucleotides, the CDR3 is TGTGCCAGCAGTGATGCTCCGGCTAGCGCCCCGCTCGGAGAGACCCAGTACTTC. Translating gives CASSDAPASAPLGETQYF.